Following are 3 T cell receptor beta chains from one sample sequenced in a study of regulatory T cells in long-lasting Graves disease. Library construction for TCR beta used iRepertoire HTBI primers and Arm-PCR of CDR3 regions. TCRdb fed the multiplex PCR reads into MiXCR, producing one record per CDR3 protein. The profile shows around 400,000 distinct CDR3 sequences, 15% to 18% of them singletons. Time point indicated: newly diagnosed GD, antithyroid drugs for less than 3 months. Construction of the TCR library relied on RNA isolated from PBMCs. The sequences come from peripheral blood mononuclear cells (PBMCs), collected at new diagnosis, from a patient treated with antithyroid drugs. These receptors originate from a female donor with Graves disease.

This clonotype has at least ten counts. V is TRBV20-1 and J is TRBJ1-3, with a tentative D call TRBD1 (6 bases). This CDR3 has 14 amino acids. The V and J ends lost 6 bases and 0 bases respectively, with 12 bases between them. Germline CDR1 DFQATT, CDR2 SNEGSKA (reference sequence). The DNA of the CDR3 is TGCAGTGCCCGCACAGGGTACTCTGGAAACACCATATATTTT. Its translation: CSARTGYSGNTIYF.

This clonotype was counted only a few times. The chain employs TRBV4-1 and TRBJ2-1; 11 bases map to TRBD2. The CDR3 is 15 residues long. In germline, CDR1 is MGHRA, CDR2 YSYEKL. With V trimmed by 4 bases and J by 5 bases, 4 bases remained unmatched. The CDR3 DNA is TGCGCCAGCAGCCTTGCGGGACTAGCGGACAATGAGCAGTTCTTC. It specifies CASSLAGLADNEQFF.

This clonotype showed up many times. The J gene is TRBJ2-5, the V gene TRBV10-2, with TRBD2 matching over 7 bases. Germline trimming cut 6 bases from V and 1 base from J; bases unmatched to any gene: 8. The CDR3 runs to 15 residues. Germline lookup yields CDR1 WSHSY and CDR2 SAAADI. The CDR3, as DNA: TGCGCCAGCAGCGTCCTAGCGGACGTCCAAGAGACCCAGTACTTC. Amino acids: CASSVLADVQETQYF.